These 8 T cell receptor beta chains were all obtained from the same sample, sequenced in a study of blood T cell repertoires in COVID-19. This table comes from immunoSEQ multiplex PCR, and its TCRdb copy is limited to in-frame clones, with some not included. This sample has around 300,000 clones, with around 89% found just once. The sample taken for sequencing was PBMCs or T cells enriched from blood (not recorded which). The receptor source for this set is a woman aged 55-70 years in a cohort exposed to, infected with or recovered from COVID-19 (not recorded which).

This clone was found once. CDR3 in amino acids: CASSLGGRGLETQYF. CDR3 in DNA: TGTGCCAGCAGTTTAGGGGGCAGGGGGCTAGAGACCCAGTACTTC. V gene TRBV28 combines with J gene TRBJ2-5; TRBD1 matches 8 bases. Germline CDR1 MDHEN, CDR2 SYDVKM. V shed 2 bases, J shed 4 bases, and the junction held 6 bases outside the gene matches. There are 15 residues in the CDR3.

The chain links TRBV27 to TRBJ1-4; 12 bases line up with TRBD1. Germline V lookup: CDR1 MNHEY, CDR2 SMNVEV (reference sequence). CDR3 length equals 18 residues. The ends lost 5 bases at V and 7 bases at J; junction bases unmatched: 14. DNA for the CDR3: TGTGCCAGCAGTCAAACCGGGACAGGGGGCTTTATTGGTGAAAAACTGTTTTTT. Amino acid sequence: CASSQTGTGGFIGEKLFF.

The chain has TRBV5-1 and TRBJ2-7, with 7 bases identical to TRBD1. Germline CDR1 reads SGHRS; CDR2 reads YFSETQ. After removal of 0 bases from V and 5 bases from J, the junction contained 8 bases not matched to a gene. This CDR3 contains 15 residues. CDR3 sequence: CASSLERGLKNEQYF. The CDR3 coding sequence is TGCGCCAGCAGCTTGGAAAGGGGGCTAAAGAACGAGCAGTACTTC.

The V call is TRBV30, the J call TRBJ1-4; D may be TRBD1 (6 bases). This CDR3 has 14 residues. In germline, CDR1 is GTSNPN, CDR2 SVGIG (reference sequence). The V end was cut by 0 bases, the J end by 5 bases, with 10 bases between. CDR3 nucleotides: TGTGCCTGGAGTGTAGGGCAGGGGAATGAAAAACTGTTTTTT. This sequence encodes CAWSVGQGNEKLFF.

The J gene is TRBJ1-5, the V gene TRBV28; D is undetermined. The CDR3 has 12 amino acids. The germline CDR1 and CDR2 sequences are MDHEN and SYDVKM. V was trimmed by 2 bases and J by 5 bases, leaving 4 bases between them. The CDR3 DNA sequence: TGTGCCAGCAGTTTAAGCCATCAGCCCCAGCATTTT. Its protein product is CASSLSHQPQHF.

The rearrangement uses TRBV18 and TRBJ2-7; no definite D call. Germline-derived CDR1 and CDR2 are KGHSH and LQKENI. The V and J ends lost 1 base and 0 bases respectively, with 13 bases between them. The CDR3 has 16 residues. Here the CDR3 reads CASSPRISKSSYEQYF. CDR3 DNA sequence: TGTGCCAGCTCACCACGGATTAGCAAGAGCTCCTACGAGCAGTACTTC.

The rearrangement joins TRBV9 to TRBJ1-1; D perhaps matches TRBD1 (6 bases). V gave up 4 bases and J gave up 2 bases, with 15 bases separating them. Germline CDR1 reads SGDLS; CDR2 reads YYNGEE. This CDR3 has 15 residues. Written as DNA, the CDR3 is TGTGCCAGCAGCCGGGGGGCAGTGCTAAACACTGAAGCTTTCTTT. Its translation: CASSRGAVLNTEAFF.

The chain couples TRBV28 to TRBJ2-1, with D tentatively TRBD1 (6 bases). Germline V gene data show CDR1 as MDHEN and CDR2 as SYDVKM. Trimming removed 2 bases at V and 3 bases at J, with 11 bases between. There are 15 residues in the CDR3. The DNA of the CDR3 is TGTGCCAGCAGTTTAGCCAGGGGTATCTACAATGAGCAGTTCTTC. Amino acid sequence: CASSLARGIYNEQFF. Filled out from reference TRBV28 and TRBJ2-1, the complete variable domain reads DVKVTQSSRYLVKRTGEKVFLECVQDMDHENMFWYRQDPGLGLRLIYFSYDVKMKEKGDIPEGYSVSREKKERFSLILESASTNQTSMYLCASSLARGIYNEQFFGPGTRLTVL.